The clone carrying this TCR beta chain was counted between two and nine times. Sequencing targeted expressed TCRB transcripts, as all isolated RNA had been reverse transcribed. The table came from immunoSEQ multiplex PCR; TCRdb's copy has only in-frame clones and leaves some out. There are a few hundred thousand clones in the sample; around 13% occur only once, and roughly 0.035% lies in the top ten. This specimen belongs to a study of beta chain features in type 1 diabetes. Trimming stripped 1 base from V and 3 bases from J, with 16 bases between. The germline gives CDR1 SGHNT, CDR2 YYREEE (reference sequence). The CDR3 extends over 16 amino acids.

The sequencing sample was made of naive CD4+ T cells from blood. The chain recombines TRBV5-4 with TRBJ1-2; possibly TRBD1 for D (6 bases). The receptor was isolated from a man younger than 45 in good health. CDR3 coding DNA: TGTGCCAGCAGCTTGCCTGGCAGGGGTAGGGACTATGGCTACACCTTC. Residues: CASSLPGRGRDYGYTF.